The 4 T cell receptor beta chains below all came from one sample that was sequenced in a study of T cell repertoires in cytomegalovirus infection. TCRdb recomputed calls from the reads with MiXCR, one row per CDR3 protein. The table records about 470,000 distinct CDR3 sequences, approximately 40% of them present only once. Their target antigens are unknown. The sample here was cultured PBMCs, taken from culture after CMV antigen stimulation. These receptors all come from a human donor in good health (CMV status not recorded). Some clones in this sample may be carry-over from other donors' samples.

This chain uses TRBV5-6 with TRBJ1-6; TRBD1 might be the D (5 bases). Trimming stripped 1 base from V and 5 bases from J, with 13 bases between. The CDR3 contains 16 residues. Germline V gene sequence: CDR1 SGHDT, CDR2 YYEEEE. In DNA, the CDR3 is TGTGCCAGCAGCTTGTTGTCAGGGCTTAATAATTCACCCCTCCACTTT. It yields the protein CASSLLSGLNNSPLHF. Complete variable domain (other parts from reference TRBV5-6 and TRBJ1-6): DAGVTQSPTHLIKTRGQQVTLRCSPKSGHDTVSWYQQALGQGPQFIFQYYEEEERQRGNFPDRFSGHQFPNYSSELNVNALLLGDSALYLCASSLLSGLNNSPLHFGNGTRLTVT.

The rearrangement joins TRBV5-4 to TRBJ2-3, with 7 bases identical to TRBD1. The germline V gene has CDR1 SGHNT and CDR2 YYREEE (reference sequence). J gave up 1 base and V 0 bases, and 2 bases lay outside the gene matches. The CDR3 runs 15 residues. The CDR3 loop is CASSLDRGRTDTQYF. Written as DNA, the CDR3 is TGTGCCAGCAGCTTGGACAGGGGTCGCACAGATACGCAGTATTTT.

The chain links TRBV5-1 to TRBJ1-1; TRBD1 aligns across 7 bases. CDR3 length: 16 amino acids. CDR1 is SGHRS, CDR2 YFSETQ, per germline. J lost 4 bases, V lost 3 bases, and 12 bases had no gene match. The CDR3: CASSSRASAGGTEAFF. Written as DNA, the CDR3 is TGCGCCAGCAGCTCTCGGGCGAGCGCAGGGGGCACTGAAGCTTTCTTT.

The chain has TRBV12-3 or TRBV12-4 and TRBJ2-1; TRBD2 might be the D (5 bases). V lost 8 bases to trimming and J lost 0 bases, with 23 bases between them. The CDR3 contains 18 residues. This CDR3 is CASHGVARPGSSYNEQFF. CDR3 bases: TGTGCCAGCCACGGGGTAGCGCGACCTGGGAGCTCCTACAATGAGCAGTTCTTC.